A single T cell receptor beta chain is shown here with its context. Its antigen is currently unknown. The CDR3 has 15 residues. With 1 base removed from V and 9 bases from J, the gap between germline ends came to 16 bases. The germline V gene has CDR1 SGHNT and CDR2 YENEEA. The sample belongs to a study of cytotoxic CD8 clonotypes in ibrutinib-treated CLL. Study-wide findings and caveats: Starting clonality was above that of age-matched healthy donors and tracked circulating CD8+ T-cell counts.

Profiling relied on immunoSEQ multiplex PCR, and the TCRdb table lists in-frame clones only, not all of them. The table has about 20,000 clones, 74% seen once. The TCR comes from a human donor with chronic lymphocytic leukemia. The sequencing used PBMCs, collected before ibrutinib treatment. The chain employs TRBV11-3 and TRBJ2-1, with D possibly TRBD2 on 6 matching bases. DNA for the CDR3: TGTGCCAGCAGCTTAGGTCTTAGCGGCCTGGGTGAGCAGTTCTTC. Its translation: CASSLGLSGLGEQFF. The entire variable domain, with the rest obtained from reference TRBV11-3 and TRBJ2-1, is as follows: EAGVVQSPRYKIIEKKQPVAFWCNPISGHNTLYWYLQNLGQGPELLIRYENEEAVDDSQLPKDRFSAERLKGVDSTLKIQPAELGDSAVYLCASSLGLSGLGEQFFGPGTRLTVL.